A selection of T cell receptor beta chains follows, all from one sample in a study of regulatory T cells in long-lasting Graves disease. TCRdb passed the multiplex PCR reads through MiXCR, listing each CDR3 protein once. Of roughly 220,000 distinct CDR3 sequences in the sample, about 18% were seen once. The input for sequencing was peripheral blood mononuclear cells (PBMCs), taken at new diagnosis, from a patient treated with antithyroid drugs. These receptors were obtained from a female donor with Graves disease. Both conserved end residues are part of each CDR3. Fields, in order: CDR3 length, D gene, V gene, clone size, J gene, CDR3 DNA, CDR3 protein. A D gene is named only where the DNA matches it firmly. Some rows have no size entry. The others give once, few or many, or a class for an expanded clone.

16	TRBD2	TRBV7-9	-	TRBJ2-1	TGTGCCAGCAGCTTTCTTAGCGGGGGCCTCTACAATGAGCAGTTCTTC	CASSFLSGGLYNEQFF
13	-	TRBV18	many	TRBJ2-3	TGTGCCAGCTCAGCAGACAGCACAGATACGCAGTATTTT	CASSADSTDTQYF
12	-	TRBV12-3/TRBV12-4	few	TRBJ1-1	TGTGCCAGCAGTCCCTGGGGCACTGAAGCTTTCTTT	CASSPWGTEAFF
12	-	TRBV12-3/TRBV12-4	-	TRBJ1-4	-	CASSTSTGKLFF
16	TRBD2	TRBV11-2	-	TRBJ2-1	TGTGCCAGCAGCTCTATAGCGGGAGGCAGGGGTAATGAGCAGTTCTTC	CASSSIAGGRGNEQFF
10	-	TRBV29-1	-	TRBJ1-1	TGCAGCGTTGGGACCACTGAAGCTTTCTTT	CSVGTTEAFF
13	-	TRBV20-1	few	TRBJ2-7	TGCAGTGCTACAAGCGACTGGGCCTACGAGCAGTACTTC	CSATSDWAYEQYF
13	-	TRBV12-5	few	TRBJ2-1	TGTGCTAGTGGTTCCCGAACAGGTCTTGAGCAGTTCTTC	CASGSRTGLEQFF
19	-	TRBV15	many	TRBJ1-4	TGTGCCACCAGCAGACTGAAATGGGCAGGGGTTACAACTAATGAAAAACTGTTTTTT	CATSRLKWAGVTTNEKLFF
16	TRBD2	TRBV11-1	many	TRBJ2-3	TGTGCCAGCAGCCAAGAACCGGGACTAGCGACCGATACGCAGTATTTT	CASSQEPGLATDTQYF
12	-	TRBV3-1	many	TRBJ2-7	TGTGCCAGCAGCCCTCAAGGATCCGAGCAGTACTTC	CASSPQGSEQYF
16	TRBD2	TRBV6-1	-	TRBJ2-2	TGTGCCAGCAACCTCCGGACTAGCGGGAAGGCCGGGGAGCTGTTTTTT	CASNLRTSGKAGELFF
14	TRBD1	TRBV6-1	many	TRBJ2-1	TGTGCCAGCAAGCCACAGGGGCCGTACAATGAGCAGTTCTTC	CASKPQGPYNEQFF
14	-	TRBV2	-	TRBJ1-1	TGTGCCAGCCCACCGGGGGCGGTGAACACTGAAGCTTTCTTT	CASPPGAVNTEAFF
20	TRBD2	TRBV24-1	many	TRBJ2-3	TGTGCCACCAGTGACGCGGGACTAGCGGGATACTCCACTAGCACAGATACGCAGTATTTT	CATSDAGLAGYSTSTDTQYF
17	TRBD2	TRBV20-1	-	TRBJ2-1	TGCAGTGCGGAGGGACTAGCGGGAGGTTACACCTACAATGAGCAGTTCTTC	CSAEGLAGGYTYNEQFF
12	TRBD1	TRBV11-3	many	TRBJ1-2	TGTGCCAGCAGCTCGACAGGGTATGGCTACACCTTC	CASSSTGYGYTF
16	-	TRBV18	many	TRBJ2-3	TGTGCCAGCTCACCAAACCTCCAGCAGGGCACAGATACGCAGTATTTT	CASSPNLQQGTDTQYF
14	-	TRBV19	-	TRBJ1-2	TGTGCCAGTACCTACACGGACGGGATCTATAGCTACACCTTC	CASTYTDGIYSYTF
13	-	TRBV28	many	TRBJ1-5	TGTGCCAGCAGTTTAATCCCCAATCAGCCCCAGCATTTT	CASSLIPNQPQHF
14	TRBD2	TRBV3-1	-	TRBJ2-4	TGTGCCAGCAGCCAGCGGGAGGGCCTGAACATTCAGTACTTC	CASSQREGLNIQYF
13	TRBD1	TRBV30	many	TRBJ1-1	TGTGCCTGGAGCATGACAGGGTACACTGAAGCTTTCTTT	CAWSMTGYTEAFF
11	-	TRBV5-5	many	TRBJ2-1	TGTGCCAGCAGGAAGTCATTTAAGCAGTTCTTC	CASRKSFKQFF
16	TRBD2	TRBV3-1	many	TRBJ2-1	TGTGCCAGCAGCCTTCTTGGGGCTAGCGGGGACAATGAGCAGTTCTTC	CASSLLGASGDNEQFF
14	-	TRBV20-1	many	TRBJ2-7	TGCAGTGCTAGAGACTTTGACAGTATCTACGAGCAGTACTTC	CSARDFDSIYEQYF
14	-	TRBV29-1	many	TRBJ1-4	TGCAGCGTTGAAGAACGGGGTTACCCTGGAAAACTGTTTTTT	CSVEERGYPGKLFF
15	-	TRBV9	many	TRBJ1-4	TGTGCCAGCAGCGTAGACAACAGGGTTAATGAAAAACTGTTTTTT	CASSVDNRVNEKLFF
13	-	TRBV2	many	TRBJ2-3	TGTGCCAGCAGTCTAGGCCGCACAGATACGCAGTATTTT	CASSLGRTDTQYF
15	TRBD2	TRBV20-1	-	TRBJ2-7	TGCAGTGCTAGGGGACTAGCGGGGAGCTCCTACGAGCAGTACTTC	CSARGLAGSSYEQYF
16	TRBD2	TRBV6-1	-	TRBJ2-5	TGTGCCAGCAGCCCCGATACTAGCGGGAGGGCCGAGGCCCAGTACTTC	CASSPDTSGRAEAQYF
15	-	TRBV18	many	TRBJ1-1	TGTGCCAGCTCACCACCTGCAACCCTGGGCACTGAAGCTTTCTTT	CASSPPATLGTEAFF